These 3 T cell receptor beta chains came from one sample sequenced in a study of blood T cell repertoires in COVID-19. Measured with immunoSEQ multiplex PCR; TCRdb has only the in-frame clones, and not every one. Of 250,000 to 300,000 clones in the sample, 75% to 90% were seen once. The sample was peripheral blood. These receptors all stem from a woman between 65 and 79 years old with COVID-19, enrolled during active disease.

The V call is TRBV2, the J call TRBJ2-7, with D possibly being TRBD2 (5 bases). V lost 8 bases to trimming and J lost 5 bases, with 16 bases between them. Germline V gene data show CDR1 as SNHLY and CDR2 as FYNNEI. This CDR3 comprises 13 residues. CDR3 DNA: TGTGCCAGCGGCGAGCGGTCCATCGACGAGCAGTACTTC. As protein: CASGERSIDEQYF.

V is TRBV5-1 and J is TRBJ2-7, with 8 bases matching TRBD1. Germline V lookup: CDR1 SGHRS, CDR2 YFSETQ. CDR3 length: 16 amino acids. Trimming took 0 bases from V and 6 from J; bases not matched to a gene: 11. The CDR3 DNA is TGCGCCAGCAGCTTGGACTTCCAGGGGGCTATGGGCGAGCAGTACTTC. This codes for CASSLDFQGAMGEQYF.

CDR3 amino acids: CASRRAAQNPYGYTF. CDR3 bases: TGTGCCAGCAGGCGCGCCGCACAGAACCCCTATGGCTACACCTTC. The chain couples TRBV6-5 to TRBJ1-2; D not resolved. V was shortened by 6 bases and J by 4 bases, with 18 bases between the two germline ends. The CDR3 loop spans 15 amino acids. Germline V gene lookup returns CDR1 MNHEY and CDR2 SVGAGI.